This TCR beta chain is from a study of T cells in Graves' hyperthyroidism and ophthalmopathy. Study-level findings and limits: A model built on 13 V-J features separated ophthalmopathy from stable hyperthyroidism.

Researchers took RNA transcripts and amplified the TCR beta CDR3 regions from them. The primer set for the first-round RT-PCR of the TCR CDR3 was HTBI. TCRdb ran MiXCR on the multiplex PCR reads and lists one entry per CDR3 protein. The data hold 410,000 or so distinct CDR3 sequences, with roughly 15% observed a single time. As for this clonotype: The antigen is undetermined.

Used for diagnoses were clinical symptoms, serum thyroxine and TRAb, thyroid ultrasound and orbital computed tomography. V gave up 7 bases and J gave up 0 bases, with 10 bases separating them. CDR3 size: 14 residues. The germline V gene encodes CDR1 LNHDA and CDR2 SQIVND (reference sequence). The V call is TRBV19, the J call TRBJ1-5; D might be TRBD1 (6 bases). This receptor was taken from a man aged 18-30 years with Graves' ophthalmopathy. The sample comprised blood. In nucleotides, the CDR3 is TGTGCCAGTAATACAGGGAATAGCAATCAGCCCCAGCATTTT. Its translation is CASNTGNSNQPQHF.